This T cell receptor (beta chain) was captured in a study of blood T cell repertoires in COVID-19. In the authors' workflow: By means of reference gene primer amplification, nucleated cell counts were estimated. Clones were read by immunoSEQ multiplex PCR, and TCRdb kept only the in-frame ones, dropping some. That table is the source of V, J and clone size, and D and trimming were worked out from the DNA. The table records about 200,000 clones, around 80% of them present only once. Participant reports of clinical history set cohort assignment. The CDR3 runs 16 residues. Germline V gene data show CDR1 as SEHNR and CDR2 as FQNEAQ (reference sequence). V dropped 3 bases and J dropped 4 bases, with 18 bases sitting between them.

The genes are TRBV7-9 and TRBJ1-1; D is ambiguous. This TCR was recovered from a middle-aged woman with acute COVID-19. The sequencing input was PBMCs or T cells enriched from blood (not recorded which). The CDR3 spells CASSFATRQTGTEAFF. Here the CDR3 DNA reads TGTGCCAGCAGCTTCGCCACTAGGCAGACGGGCACTGAAGCTTTCTTT. Based on the CDR3 plus reference TRBV7-9 and TRBJ1-1, the full variable domain is DTGVSQNPRHKITKRGQNVTFRCDPISEHNRLYWYRQTLGQGPEFLTYFQNEAQLEKSRLLSDRFSAERPKGSFSTLEIQRTEQGDSAMYLCASSFATRQTGTEAFFGQGTRLTVV.